This entry lists 29 T cell receptor beta chains sequenced from one sample in a study of vaccination effects on CD4 cells after COVID-19. No antigen is known for these receptors. The method was immunoSEQ multiplex PCR; TCRdb's version includes in-frame clones alone and lacks a portion of them. The sample yields about 79,000 clones, approximately 74% seen once. In the ViraFEST assay, antigen-specific CD4+ clonotypes were identified by expansion after peptide-pool stimulation. Between days 10 and 11 of culture, CD4+ T cells were separated out. Sequenced here: CD4+ T cells from PBMCs cultured with HCoV-229E spike peptides, sampled before COVID-19 vaccination. These receptors all come from a human donor who received a COVID-19 vaccine.

The rearrangement uses TRBV7-3 and TRBJ2-3, with 9 bases that match TRBD2. This CDR3 comprises 15 residues. CDR1 and CDR2 (germline): SGHTA, FQGTGA. J gave up 5 bases and V 2 bases, and 5 bases lay outside the gene matches. The CDR3 loop is CASSLRGGAQDTQYF. Here the CDR3 DNA reads TGTGCCAGCAGCTTACGCGGGGGGGCCCAAGATACGCAGTATTTT.

The chain recombines TRBV7-3 with TRBJ2-3; D is undetermined. The CDR3 has 13 amino acids. Germline CDR1 and CDR2: SGHTA and FQGTGA. The ends were cut back, 0 bases at V and 10 bases at J, with 11 bases in the middle. The CDR3 reads CASSLTPGGAQYF. The DNA of the CDR3 is TGTGCCAGCAGCTTAACCCCCGGCGGAGCGCAGTATTTT.

The genes are TRBV18 and TRBJ1-5; unclear D gene. CDR3 length: 15 amino acids. Germline loops: CDR1 KGHSH, CDR2 LQKENI. Trimming took 1 base from V and 2 from J, leaving 9 bases between them. Here the CDR3 DNA reads TGTGCCAGCTCACCACTTCCCGGGGGCAATCAGCCCCAGCATTTT. Translation gives CASSPLPGGNQPQHF.

The V and J genes are TRBV27 and TRBJ1-6; TRBD1 might be the D (6 bases). V lost 5 bases and J lost 8, with 16 bases in between. Germline V gene data show CDR1 as MNHEY and CDR2 as SMNVEV (reference sequence). This CDR3 is 15 amino acids long. The CDR3 protein is CASSLDRLRDSPLHF. CDR3 in DNA: TGTGCCAGCAGTCTCGACAGGTTAAGAGATTCACCCCTCCACTTT.

This chain connects TRBV28 to TRBJ1-2; D is ambiguous. Germline V gene sequence: CDR1 MDHEN, CDR2 SYDVKM. The CDR3 is 15 amino acids. V was pared by 7 bases and J by 4 bases, with 19 bases between. In DNA form, the CDR3 reads TGTGCCAGCACCCCTGTCCTGAGCGGTGGCTATGGCTACACCTTC. Translating it yields CASTPVLSGGYGYTF.

CDR3 residues: CASSFRARNTGELFF. The CDR3 DNA follows: TGCGCCAGCAGCTTTCGGGCACGGAACACCGGGGAGCTGTTTTTT. This chain links TRBV5-1 with TRBJ2-2; no definite D call. Germline V gene data show CDR1 as SGHRS and CDR2 as YFSETQ. Trimming left V 2 bases short and J 1 base short, with 9 bases between. This CDR3 region has 15 residues.

The chain employs TRBV5-5 and TRBJ2-3; possible D gene TRBD1, 5 bases. Trimming removed 4 bases at V and 4 bases at J, with 19 bases between. This CDR3 has 16 amino acids. Per germline, CDR1 SGHKS and CDR2 YYEKEE (reference sequence). The CDR3 is CASSPGRVGVPDTQYF. Here the CDR3 DNA reads TGTGCCAGCAGCCCCGGAAGGGTAGGGGTTCCAGATACGCAGTATTTT.

This clone was seen a few times. V usage is TRBV23-1 and J usage is TRBJ1-5; D possibly corresponds to TRBD1 (6 bases). TRBV23-1 belongs to the ORF category, with a function that is uncertain. This CDR3 has 17 residues. V lost 3 bases and J lost 12, with 27 bases in between. CDR3 amino acids: CASSQKTQGQGITCQHF. Here the CDR3 DNA reads TGCGCCAGCAGTCAGAAGACTCAGGGGCAAGGGATTACATGCCAGCATTTT.

The chain combines TRBV19 with TRBJ1-1; 8 bases fit TRBD1. The CDR3 is 12 residues long. Germline V CDR1 and CDR2: LNHDA, SQIVND (reference sequence). The V segment lost 8 bases and the J segment 4 bases; nucleotides outside the gene matches: 3. In DNA form, the CDR3 reads TGTGCCAGTTCGGACAGGGTCACTGAAGCTTTCTTT. Encoded protein: CASSDRVTEAFF.

The chain couples TRBV7-8 to TRBJ1-5, with 12 bases lining up with TRBD1. From germline, CDR1 is SGHVS and CDR2 FQNEAQ. The CDR3 consists of 18 residues. The V segment lost 5 bases and the J segment 2 bases; nucleotides outside the gene matches: 10. The CDR3 protein is CASSRGQGAIDGNQPQHF. The CDR3 region has the DNA TGTGCCAGCAGCCGGGGACAGGGGGCGATTGACGGCAATCAGCCCCAGCATTTT.

V usage is TRBV6-5 and J usage is TRBJ1-3; D ambiguous. The V gene's germline CDR1 is MNHEY and CDR2 SVGAGI. The CDR3 contains 14 residues. Trimming removed 3 bases at V and 3 bases at J, with 9 bases between. This chain's CDR3 is CASSYSGDGNTIYF. Written as DNA, the CDR3 is TGTGCCAGCAGTTATTCGGGCGATGGAAACACCATATATTTT.

The chain joins TRBV5-1 to TRBJ1-1; 7 bases are shared with TRBD1. V lost 3 bases, J lost 0 bases, and 5 bases stayed unmatched. Germline loops: CDR1 SGHRS, CDR2 YFSETQ. The CDR3 spans 15 residues. CDR3 sequence reads: CASSWGTEMNTEAFF. The CDR3 DNA is TGCGCCAGCAGCTGGGGGACAGAAATGAACACTGAAGCTTTCTTT.

This chain connects TRBV18 to TRBJ1-1; the match to TRBD1 covers 7 bases. From germline, CDR1 is KGHSH and CDR2 LQKENI. This CDR3 region has 15 residues. The junction had 13 bases not matched to a gene; V was cut back by 5 bases and J by 7 bases. The CDR3 nucleotides are TGTGCCAGCTCATCAGGGGGGGGCGGAGGAGGTGAAGCTTTCTTT. Translated: CASSSGGGGGGEAFF.

V is TRBV10-3 and J is TRBJ1-1; 7 bases agree with TRBD1. Germline-derived CDR1 and CDR2 are ENHRY and SYGVKD. With V trimmed by 10 bases and J by 1 base, 12 bases remained unmatched. CDR3 length equals 15 residues. CDR3 sequence: CATQDGQGGNTEAFF. In DNA, the CDR3 is TGTGCCACTCAAGACGGTCAGGGGGGGAACACTGAAGCTTTCTTT.

The V gene is TRBV11-1, the J gene TRBJ2-1; no firm D call. CDR3 length equals 14 residues. V lost 3 bases, J lost 9 bases, and 15 bases lay in between. The germline gives CDR1 SGHAT, CDR2 FQDESV (reference sequence). CDR3 bases: TGTGCCAGCAGCTTGGCTCCGGGTGAACGTGAGCAGTTCTTC. Residues: CASSLAPGEREQFF.

The genes are TRBV28 and TRBJ2-7; tentatively, D is TRBD2 (7 bases). The ends were cut back, 3 bases at V and 5 bases at J, with 11 bases in the middle. Germline lookup yields CDR1 MDHEN and CDR2 SYDVKM. CDR3 length: 13 residues. The chain's CDR3 is CASSFGGLNEQYV. The CDR3 DNA reads TGTGCCAGCAGTTTCGGGGGGCTCAACGAGCAGTACGTC.

This rearrangement joins TRBV3-1 (or the pseudogene TRBV3-2) to TRBJ1-1; tentative D call: TRBD1 (5 bases). This CDR3 comprises 15 residues. In germline, CDR1 is LGHDT, CDR2 YNNKEL (reference sequence). V lost 4 bases to trimming and J lost 0 bases, with 12 bases between them. The CDR3 DNA reads as TGTGCCAGCAGCCTTGACGGGACGGTGAACACTGAAGCTTTCTTT. It specifies CASSLDGTVNTEAFF.

The rearrangement links TRBV5-5 to TRBJ2-2; TRBD1 might be the D (6 bases). CDR3 length equals 17 residues. Trimming took 2 bases from V and 4 from J, leaving 18 bases between them. CDR1 is SGHKS, CDR2 YYEKEE, per germline (reference sequence). The CDR3: CASSLGRAGASTGELFF. CDR3 nucleotide sequence: TGTGCCAGCAGCTTAGGTCGGGCAGGGGCGAGCACCGGGGAGCTGTTTTTT.

The genes are TRBV5-8 and TRBJ2-3, with TRBD2 matching over 11 bases. Germline V gene lookup returns CDR1 SGHTS and CDR2 YDEGEE. The V gene end was trimmed by 7 bases and the J gene end by 1 base; junction bases not matched to a gene: 11. The CDR3 covers 17 residues. CDR3 sequence (DNA): TGTGCCAGCCCAACCTCTCTAGCGGGGGGAGGCACAGATACGCAGTATTTT. This gives the protein CASPTSLAGGGTDTQYF.

In its sample, this clone was seen a few times. This sequence joins TRBV25-1 and TRBJ1-4; D possibly corresponds to TRBD1 (6 bases). This CDR3 comprises 13 residues. V was cut by 6 bases and J by 7 bases, with 12 bases left in between. CDR1 and CDR2 (germline): MGHDK, SYGVNS. As DNA, the CDR3 is TGTGCCAGCAGCGGGTCAGGGGTTGAAAAACTGTTTTTT. Translated: CASSGSGVEKLFF.

The sample holds one count of this clone. The genes are TRBV5-1 and TRBJ2-4, with 9 bases identical to TRBD1. CDR1 and CDR2 (germline): SGHRS, YFSETQ. The length of the CDR3 is 15 residues. Germline trimming cut 3 bases from V and 7 bases from J; bases unmatched to any gene: 8. This CDR3 is CASSSRDRAGNIQYF. The CDR3 nucleotides are TGCGCCAGCAGCTCTAGGGACAGGGCGGGCAACATTCAGTACTTC.

This clone is a singleton in its sample. This CDR3 is CASRLGGELYEQYV. The DNA of the CDR3 is TGTGCCAGTCGACTCGGGGGAGAACTCTACGAGCAGTACGTC. This chain links TRBV27 with TRBJ2-7, with D possibly TRBD2 on 6 matching bases. Trimming took 9 bases from V and 3 from J, leaving 18 bases between them. The germline CDR1 and CDR2 sequences are MNHEY and SMNVEV (reference sequence). The CDR3 has 14 amino acids.

This chain joins TRBV10-3 and TRBJ2-2; 7 bases match TRBD1. The CDR3 contains 16 residues. V lost 4 bases and J lost 1; bases outside the gene matches: 6. Germline-derived CDR1 and CDR2 are ENHRY and SYGVKD. The DNA for the CDR3 is TGTGCCATCAGTGGAAGACAGGGAATGAACACCGGGGAGCTGTTTTTT. It codes for CAISGRQGMNTGELFF.

The V gene is TRBV3-1 (or the pseudogene TRBV3-2), the J gene TRBJ1-3; tentative D call: TRBD1 (5 bases). Trimming left V 1 base short and J 1 base short, with 11 bases between. CDR1 and CDR2 from the germline V gene are LGHDT and YNNKEL (reference sequence). The CDR3 has 16 residues. The CDR3 DNA sequence: TGTGCCAGCAGCCAAGGCAGGGAGAGTTCTGGAAACACCATATATTTT. It is translated as CASSQGRESSGNTIYF.

V is TRBV10-3 and J is TRBJ2-6; D ambiguous. Per germline, CDR1 ENHRY and CDR2 SYGVKD. CDR3 length equals 16 residues. The V end lost 4 bases, the J end lost 0 bases, and 10 bases lay between the germline ends. This chain's CDR3 is CAISASQYSGANVLTF. DNA for the CDR3: TGTGCCATCAGTGCATCACAGTACTCTGGGGCCAACGTCCTGACTTTC.

The J gene is TRBJ2-1, the V gene TRBV2; no reliable D call. Germline values: CDR1 SNHLY, CDR2 FYNNEI. CDR3 length equals 15 residues. The ends were cut back, 3 bases at V and 0 bases at J, with 9 bases in the middle. This chain's CDR3 is CASSDYIFSYNEQFF. The CDR3 bases are TGTGCCAGCAGTGATTACATTTTCTCCTACAATGAGCAGTTCTTC.

This sequence joins TRBV5-6 and TRBJ2-6; D gene unclear. V lost 0 bases to trimming and J lost 0 bases, with 4 bases between them. This CDR3 is 15 amino acids long. CDR1 is SGHDT, CDR2 YYEEEE, per germline. CDR3 in amino acids: CASSLVSSGANVLTF. The DNA of the CDR3 is TGTGCCAGCAGCTTGGTTAGCTCTGGGGCCAACGTCCTGACTTTC.

The V call is TRBV5-1, the J call TRBJ1-5; 7 bases align to TRBD1. Trimming at V came to 4 bases and at J to 6 bases, leaving 7 bases not matched to a gene. CDR1 is SGHRS and CDR2 is YFSETQ in the germline V gene. The CDR3 totals 14 residues. The CDR3 DNA reads as TGCGCCAGCAGCCAGGGCCAGGGGGGTCAGCCCCAGCATTTT. It yields the protein CASSQGQGGQPQHF.

The V call is TRBV11-2, the J call TRBJ2-2, with D maybe TRBD1 (5 bases). The germline V and J ends were trimmed by 2 bases and 6 bases, with 7 bases remaining between them. CDR3 size: 13 residues. CDR1 SGHAT and CDR2 FQNNGV come from the germline V gene. CDR3 region: CASSLRGPGELFF. Written as DNA, the CDR3 is TGTGCCAGCAGCTTAAGGGGTCCCGGGGAGCTGTTTTTT.